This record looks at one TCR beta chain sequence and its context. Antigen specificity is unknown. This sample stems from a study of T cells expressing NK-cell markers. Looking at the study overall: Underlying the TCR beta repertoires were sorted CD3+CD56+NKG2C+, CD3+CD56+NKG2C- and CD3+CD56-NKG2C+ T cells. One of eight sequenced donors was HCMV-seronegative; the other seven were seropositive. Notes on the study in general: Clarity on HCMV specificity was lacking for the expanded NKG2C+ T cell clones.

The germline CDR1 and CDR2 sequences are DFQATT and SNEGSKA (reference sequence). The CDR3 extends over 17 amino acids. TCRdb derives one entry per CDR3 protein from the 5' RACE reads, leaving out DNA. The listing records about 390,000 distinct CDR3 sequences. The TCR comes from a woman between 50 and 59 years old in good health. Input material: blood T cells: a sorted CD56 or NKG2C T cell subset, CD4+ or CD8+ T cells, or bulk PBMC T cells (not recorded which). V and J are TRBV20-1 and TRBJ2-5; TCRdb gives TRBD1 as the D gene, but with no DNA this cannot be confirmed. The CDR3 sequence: CSATNPGAPNPLETQYF.